This T cell receptor beta chain originates from a study of blood T cells in healthy people across ages. Whole-study results and caveats: When set beside aged donors, long-lived donors presented more naive CD4+ cells and higher diversity. Underestimates were what the diversity estimates from one million T cells were considered to be.

This CDR3 is 15 amino acids long. Germline V lookup: CDR1 MNHEY, CDR2 SVGEGT. To note about this clonotype: No antigen is known for it.

Researchers isolated at least 7 million PBMCs per sample. Sample-barcoded 5' priming and a J-beta primer mix drove a second PCR of about 6 to 12 cycles. Each sample yielded at least 2.5 million CDR3-containing paired-end reads. TCRdb itself ran the 5' RACE reads through MiXCR, one entry per CDR3 protein. This table has about 1,400,000 distinct CDR3 sequences, 45% to 70% appearing once. Sequenced sample: blood. The receptor's source is a man aged 18 to 35 in good health. This sequence joins TRBV6-2 or TRBV6-3 and TRBJ2-1, with 7 nucleotides matching TRBD1. The J call may be faulty, since TRBJ2-7 better matches the DNA end. DNA of the CDR3: TGTGCCAGCAGTTACAGTCCAGGGGGTAGGAATGAGCAGTACTTC. Translating it yields CASSYSPGGRNEQYF.